What follows describes a single T cell receptor (beta chain). Each CDR3 protein gets one entry after TCRdb re-called the 5' RACE reads with MiXCR. The table shows about 260,000 distinct CDR3 sequences, with 3.6% occurring only once. The data derive from a study of T cells after yellow fever vaccination. This TCR came from a man younger than 35 who received the YFV17D yellow fever vaccine. The specimen was PBMCs, collected 15 days after the yellow fever booster vaccination.

CDR3 in amino acids: CASSIFTVGNTEAFF. DNA for the CDR3: TGTGCCAGCAGCATTTTCACAGTAGGGAACACTGAAGCTTTCTTT. The chain recombines TRBV11-2 with TRBJ1-1; D uncertain. V gave up 5 bases and J gave up 1 base, with 14 bases separating them. This CDR3 contains 15 residues. The V gene's germline CDR1 is SGHAT and CDR2 FQNNGV.